The TCR beta chain described here comes from a study of CD8+ T cells in alopecia areata. Study details: Treated patients were given oral tofacitinib, which was dosed at 5 to 10 mg twice daily.

The authors extracted RNA and reverse transcribed it into cDNA as the sequencing template. Clones were sequenced by immunoSEQ multiplex PCR, and TCRdb holds only the in-frame ones, with some missing. The repertoire holds some 150,000 clones, with roughly 82% as singletons. Treatment: oral pan-JAK inhibitor, 5-10 mg twice daily. It was from alopecia areata patients that lesional scalp punch biopsies and peripheral blood were collected. A remark on this clone: Its antigen remains unknown.

Study-wide points: Clonality in lesional scalp, especially alopecia totalis/universalis, exceeded that of normal scalp.

This CDR3 has 14 amino acids. Germline V gives CDR1 LGHNA, CDR2 YNFKEQ. J was trimmed by 6 bases and V by 1 base; bases with no gene match: 1. The chain combines TRBV4-2 with TRBJ2-4; 9 bases match TRBD1. This TCR was sampled from a human donor with alopecia areata. Sequenced material: CD8+ T cells sorted from blood, taken at week 4, from a patient treated with tofacitinib. As DNA, the CDR3 is TGTGCCAGCAGCCAAGCGACAGGGGGAAACATTCAGTACTTC. This translates into CASSQATGGNIQYF.